These 13 T cell receptor beta chains were all obtained from the same sample, sequenced in a study of OX40 agonist ivuxolimab in advanced cancers. Clones were read by immunoSEQ multiplex PCR, and TCRdb kept only the in-frame ones, dropping some. Of about 76,000 clones in the sample, approximately 85% were seen once. Specimen: CD4+ or CD8+ T cells sorted from blood, collected in a trial of the OX40 agonist ivuxolimab. These receptors came from an adult with an advanced solid tumor such as melanoma, head and neck, liver or kidney cancer.

The chain has TRBV6-9 and TRBJ2-5, with 10 bases fitting TRBD1. Losses at the gene ends were 3 bases for V and 3 bases for J; bases not matched to a gene: 10. In germline, CDR1 is MNHGY, CDR2 SVAAGI. CDR3 length: 17 residues. CDR3 sequence: CASSYPRDRGSEETQYF. The CDR3 DNA is TGTGCCAGCAGTTACCCCCGGGACAGGGGCAGTGAAGAGACCCAGTACTTC.

The chain has TRBV19 and TRBJ2-7, with D possibly being TRBD1 or TRBD2 (6 bases each). Germline V CDR1 and CDR2: LNHDA, SQIVND (reference sequence). This CDR3 has 13 residues. Trimming left V 4 bases short and J 7 bases short, with 14 bases between. The CDR3 sequence: CASSTVGGLEQYF. In nucleotides, the CDR3 is TGTGCCAGTAGTACCGTGGGGGGCTTGGAGCAGTACTTC.

The chain employs TRBV6-1 and TRBJ2-7; D might be TRBD2 (5 bases). The germline CDR1 and CDR2 sequences are MNHNS and SASEGT. V was clipped by 1 base and J by 7 bases, with 20 bases between them. CDR3 size: 16 residues. Here the CDR3 DNA reads TGTGCCAGCAGTGAAGGGTCGTGGGAAAGAACGGGGGAGCAGTACTTC. It specifies CASSEGSWERTGEQYF.

This chain links TRBV19 with TRBJ1-5, with D possibly being TRBD1 (5 bases). Deletions cut 8 bases from V and 3 bases from J, with 11 bases between. This CDR3 is 13 amino acids long. The V gene's germline CDR1 is LNHDA and CDR2 SQIVND (reference sequence). Here the CDR3 reads CASGGGFNQPQHF. CDR3 DNA: TGTGCCAGTGGCGGGGGTTTCAATCAGCCCCAGCATTTT.

This sequence joins TRBV5-6 and TRBJ1-2, with 8 bases that match TRBD1. CDR3 length equals 14 residues. Germline V CDR1 and CDR2: SGHDT, YYEEEE. With V trimmed by 9 bases and J by 2 bases, 9 bases remained unmatched. The DNA of the CDR3 is TGTGCCACCTCCTCAGGACAGGGCAACTATGGCTACACCTTC. It translates to CATSSGQGNYGYTF.

The DNA for the CDR3 is TGTGCCAGCAGTGCCCGGATAGAGGCCAACGTCCTGACTTTC. This translates into CASSARIEANVLTF. This chain uses TRBV6-5 with TRBJ2-6; the D is unclear. The germline V and J ends were trimmed by 5 bases and 6 bases, with 11 bases remaining between them. The germline V gene has CDR1 MNHEY and CDR2 SVGAGI. CDR3 length equals 14 residues.

The chain combines TRBV11-3 with TRBJ2-3; 12 nucleotides align to TRBD2. CDR1 SGHNT and CDR2 YENEEA come from the germline V gene. The junction had 7 bases not matched to a gene; V was cut back by 5 bases and J by 4 bases. The CDR3 runs 16 residues. Written as DNA, the CDR3 is TGTGCCAGCAGCCTCCTAGCGGGGGGGCCCCCAGATACGCAGTATTTT. Translating it yields CASSLLAGGPPDTQYF.

The CDR3 DNA sequence: TGTGCCAGCAGTTTTGGCAGGGACTATGGCTACACCTTC. This encodes CASSFGRDYGYTF. The chain employs TRBV27 and TRBJ1-2; TRBD1 might be the D (5 bases). CDR1 and CDR2 from the germline V gene are MNHEY and SMNVEV (reference sequence). The CDR3 has 13 residues. V was trimmed by 3 bases and J by 3 bases, leaving 8 bases between them.

The chain's CDR3 is CASSLTSGGYYNEQFF. The CDR3 nucleotides are TGTGCCAGCAGCTTGACTAGCGGGGGCTACTACAATGAGCAGTTCTTC. The chain recombines TRBV5-4 with TRBJ2-1, with TRBD2 matching 11 bases. V shed 1 base, J shed 3 bases, and the junction held 3 bases outside the gene matches. The CDR3 runs 16 residues. CDR1 is SGHNT and CDR2 is YYREEE in the germline V gene (reference sequence).

The chain uses TRBV5-4 and TRBJ2-7; D ambiguous. The germline gives CDR1 SGHNT, CDR2 YYREEE (reference sequence). This CDR3 region has 13 residues. V lost 3 bases and J lost 0, with 7 bases in between. The CDR3, as DNA: TGTGCCAGCAGCTCTGGGATCTCCTACGAGCAGTACTTC. This sequence encodes CASSSGISYEQYF.

V is TRBV18 and J is TRBJ2-5; D gene ambiguous. CDR1 and CDR2 (germline): KGHSH, LQKENI. The V end lost 3 bases, the J end lost 0 bases, and 8 bases lay between the germline ends. CDR3 size: 14 residues. Here the CDR3 DNA reads TGTGCCAGCTCACCCCCCTCGAACCAAGAGACCCAGTACTTC. It yields the protein CASSPPSNQETQYF.

The chain recombines TRBV9 with TRBJ1-1; TRBD1 matches at 8 bases. This CDR3 spans 15 amino acids. Germline trimming cut 3 bases from V and 6 bases from J; bases unmatched to any gene: 10. The germline V gene has CDR1 SGDLS and CDR2 YYNGEE. The CDR3 loop reads CASSATGEGYAEAFF. In DNA, the CDR3 is TGTGCCAGCAGCGCGACAGGGGAGGGGTACGCTGAAGCTTTCTTT.

This sequence joins TRBV18 and TRBJ1-6; D might be TRBD1 (5 bases). The V and J ends lost 3 bases and 7 bases respectively, with 13 bases between them. Germline assignment: CDR1 KGHSH and CDR2 LQKENI. The CDR3 consists of 15 residues. The CDR3 region is CASSPREGLNSPLHF. The DNA for the CDR3 is TGTGCCAGCTCACCGAGGGAGGGACTCAATTCACCCCTCCACTTT.